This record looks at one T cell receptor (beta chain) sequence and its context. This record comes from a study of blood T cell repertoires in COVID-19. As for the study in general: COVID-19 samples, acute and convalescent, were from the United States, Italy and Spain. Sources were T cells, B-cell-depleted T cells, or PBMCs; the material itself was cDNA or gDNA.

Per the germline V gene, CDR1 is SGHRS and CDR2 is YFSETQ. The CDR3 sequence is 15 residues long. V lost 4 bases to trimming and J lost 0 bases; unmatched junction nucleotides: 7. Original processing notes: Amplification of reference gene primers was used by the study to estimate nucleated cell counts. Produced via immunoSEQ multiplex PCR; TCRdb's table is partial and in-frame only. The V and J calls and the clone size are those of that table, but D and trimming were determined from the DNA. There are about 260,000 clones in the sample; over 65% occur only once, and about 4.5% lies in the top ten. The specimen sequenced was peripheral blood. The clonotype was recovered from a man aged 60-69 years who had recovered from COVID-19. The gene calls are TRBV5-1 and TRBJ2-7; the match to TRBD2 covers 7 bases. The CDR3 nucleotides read TGCGCCAGCAGCCAACTAGCGATTAGCTCCTACGAGCAGTACTTC. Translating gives CASSQLAISSYEQYF.